This T cell receptor beta chain appears in the sequencing data of a study of blood T cell repertoires in COVID-19. About the study: PBMCs, B-cell-depleted T cells, or T cells provided the cDNA or gDNA that made up the material.

Some clones are missing from TCRdb's copy, which holds only in-frame ones; the method was immunoSEQ multiplex PCR. Of about 120,000 clones in the sample, approximately 85% were seen once. Germline V gives CDR1 MNHNS, CDR2 SASEGT. Trimming removed 2 bases at V and 1 base at J, with 6 bases between. The CDR3 is 13 amino acids. The sequencing sample was made of peripheral blood. The gene calls are TRBV6-1 and TRBJ2-7; the D is unclear. This receptor was obtained from an elderly woman with acute or convalescent COVID-19. CDR3 sequence: CASSESDSYEQYV. In DNA, the CDR3 is TGTGCCAGCAGTGAATCAGATTCCTACGAGCAGTACGTC.